This T cell receptor (beta chain) derives from a study of cytotoxic CD8 clonotypes in ibrutinib-treated CLL. Points from the study as a whole: Baseline clonality, higher than in age-matched healthy donors, tracked circulating CD8+ T-cell counts.

Using immunoSEQ multiplex PCR, the repertoire was profiled, and TCRdb retains in-frame clones only, with some absent. This table has over 70,000 clones, around 84% appearing once. Regarding this clone: Its target is not known.

CDR1 and CDR2 from the germline V gene are SGHNT and YENEEA. V lost 8 bases and J lost 8; bases outside the gene matches: 10. CDR3 length equals 13 residues. The V gene is TRBV11-3, the J gene TRBJ2-7; TRBD1 matches 9 bases. The specimen was PBMCs, collected before ibrutinib treatment. This TCR derives from a human donor with chronic lymphocytic leukemia. DNA of the CDR3: TGTGCCAGCTCGGGACAGGGAGGTACGCAGCAGTACTTC. Encoded protein: CASSGQGGTQQYF.